This TCR beta chain is drawn from a study of early T cells in non-severe SARS-CoV-2 infection. Germline loops: CDR1 LGHNT, CDR2 FRNRAP. Between the trimmed V and J ends, which lost 7 bases and 1 base, there was a span of 10 bases. CDR3 length: 14 residues. Separate cDNA molecules each had unique molecular identifiers attached to them. A single record per CDR3 protein comes from TCRdb applying MiXCR to the 5' RACE reads. The sample has around 64,000 distinct CDR3 sequences, around 10% seen once. This clonotype was observed a handful of times. The chain carries TRBV12-5 and TRBJ2-2, with D unresolved. The TCR originated in an adult who was a healthcare worker with PCR-confirmed SARS-CoV-2 infection or an uninfected control (not recorded which). The sequenced sample was whole blood, obtained at baseline. This CDR3 reads CASVIHGNTGELFF. Written as DNA, the CDR3 is TGTGCTAGTGTTATTCACGGGAACACCGGGGAGCTGTTTTTT.